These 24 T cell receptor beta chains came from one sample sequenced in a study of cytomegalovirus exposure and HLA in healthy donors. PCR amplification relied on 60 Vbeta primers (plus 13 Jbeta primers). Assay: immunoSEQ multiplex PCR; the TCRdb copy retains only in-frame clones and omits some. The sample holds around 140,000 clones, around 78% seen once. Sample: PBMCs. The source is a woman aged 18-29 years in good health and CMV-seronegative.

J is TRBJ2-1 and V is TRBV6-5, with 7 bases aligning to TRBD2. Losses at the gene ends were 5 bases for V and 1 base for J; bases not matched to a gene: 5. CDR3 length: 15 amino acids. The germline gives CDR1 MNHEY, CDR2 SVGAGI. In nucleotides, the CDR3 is TGTGCCAGCAGTCGCGGGAGTAAGTCCTACAATGAGCAGTTCTTC. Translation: CASSRGSKSYNEQFF.

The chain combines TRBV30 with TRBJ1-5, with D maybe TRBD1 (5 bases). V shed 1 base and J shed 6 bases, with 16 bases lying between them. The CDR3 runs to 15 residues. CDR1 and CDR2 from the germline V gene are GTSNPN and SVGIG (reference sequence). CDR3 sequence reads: CAWSGSQGRTQPQHF. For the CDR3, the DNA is TGTGCCTGGAGTGGGAGCCAGGGAAGAACTCAGCCCCAGCATTTT.

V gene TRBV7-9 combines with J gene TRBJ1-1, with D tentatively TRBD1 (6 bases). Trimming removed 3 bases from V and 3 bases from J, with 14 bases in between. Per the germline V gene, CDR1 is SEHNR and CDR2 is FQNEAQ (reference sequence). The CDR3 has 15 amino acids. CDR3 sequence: CASSLGHQSHTEAFF. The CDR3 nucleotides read TGTGCCAGCAGCTTGGGACACCAAAGTCACACTGAAGCTTTCTTT.

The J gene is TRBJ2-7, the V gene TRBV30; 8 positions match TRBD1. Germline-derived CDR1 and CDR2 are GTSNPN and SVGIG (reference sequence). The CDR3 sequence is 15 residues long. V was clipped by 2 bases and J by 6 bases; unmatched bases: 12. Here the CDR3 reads CAWSTGQGTFSEQYF. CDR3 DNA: TGTGCCTGGAGTACAGGACAGGGAACTTTCTCCGAGCAGTACTTC.

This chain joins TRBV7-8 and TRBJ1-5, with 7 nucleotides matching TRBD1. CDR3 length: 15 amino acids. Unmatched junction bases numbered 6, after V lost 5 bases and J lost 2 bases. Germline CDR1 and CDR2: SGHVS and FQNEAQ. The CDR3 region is CASSQTGVRNQPQHF. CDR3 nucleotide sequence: TGTGCCAGCAGCCAAACAGGGGTTCGCAATCAGCCCCAGCATTTT.

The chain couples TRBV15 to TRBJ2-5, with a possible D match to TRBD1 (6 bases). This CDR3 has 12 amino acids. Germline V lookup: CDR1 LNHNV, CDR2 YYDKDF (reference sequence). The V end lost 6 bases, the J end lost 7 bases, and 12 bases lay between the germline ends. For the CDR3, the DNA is TGTGCCACCAGTACGACAGGAGGGACCCAGTACTTC. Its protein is CATSTTGGTQYF.

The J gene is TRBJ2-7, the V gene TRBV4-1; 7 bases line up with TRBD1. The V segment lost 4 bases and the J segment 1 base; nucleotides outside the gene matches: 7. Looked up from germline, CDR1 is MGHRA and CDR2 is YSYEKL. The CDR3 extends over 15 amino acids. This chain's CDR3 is CASSPTGQSSYEQYF. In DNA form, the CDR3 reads TGCGCCAGCAGCCCTACGGGACAGTCGTCCTACGAGCAGTACTTC.

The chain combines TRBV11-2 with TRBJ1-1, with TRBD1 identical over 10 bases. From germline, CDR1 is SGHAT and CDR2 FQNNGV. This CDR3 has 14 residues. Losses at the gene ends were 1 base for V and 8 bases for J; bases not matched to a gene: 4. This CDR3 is CASSLAGTGAEAFF. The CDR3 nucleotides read TGTGCCAGCAGCTTAGCCGGGACAGGGGCAGAAGCTTTCTTT.

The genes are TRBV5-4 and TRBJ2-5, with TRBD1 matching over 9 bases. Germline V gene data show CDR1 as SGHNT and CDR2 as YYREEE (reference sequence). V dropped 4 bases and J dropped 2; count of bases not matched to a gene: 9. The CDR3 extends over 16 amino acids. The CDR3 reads CASSRDRGGQQETQYF. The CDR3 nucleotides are TGTGCCAGCAGCCGCGACAGGGGGGGACAACAAGAGACCCAGTACTTC.

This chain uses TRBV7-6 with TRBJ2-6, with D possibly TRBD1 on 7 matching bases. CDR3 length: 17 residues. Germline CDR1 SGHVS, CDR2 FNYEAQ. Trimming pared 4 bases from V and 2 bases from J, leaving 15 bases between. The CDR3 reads CASSSGGLNAGANVLTF. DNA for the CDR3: TGTGCCAGCAGCTCAGGGGGGCTCAACGCTGGGGCCAACGTCCTGACTTTC.

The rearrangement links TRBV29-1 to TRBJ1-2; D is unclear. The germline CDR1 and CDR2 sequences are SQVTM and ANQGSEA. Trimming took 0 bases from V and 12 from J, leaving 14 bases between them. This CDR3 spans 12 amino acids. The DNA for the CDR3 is TGCAGCGTTGAAGATCGTTCGGACTCAAACACCTTC. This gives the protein CSVEDRSDSNTF.

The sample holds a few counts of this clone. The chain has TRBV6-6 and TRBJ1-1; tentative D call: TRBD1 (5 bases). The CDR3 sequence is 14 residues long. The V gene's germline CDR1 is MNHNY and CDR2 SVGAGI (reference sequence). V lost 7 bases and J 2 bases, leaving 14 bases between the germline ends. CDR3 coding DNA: TGTGCCAGCATTGACAGTGGGCAAAACACTGAAGCTTTCTTT. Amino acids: CASIDSGQNTEAFF.

CDR3 loop: CASSPGSSGPFNEQFF. DNA for the CDR3: TGTGCCAGCAGCCCAGGGTCTAGCGGGCCCTTCAATGAGCAGTTCTTC. This chain uses TRBV7-7 with TRBJ2-1; TRBD2 agrees at 8 bases. The CDR3 contains 16 residues. CDR1 and CDR2 (germline): SSHAT, FNYEAQ (reference sequence). Germline trimming cut 5 bases from V and 6 bases from J; bases unmatched to any gene: 12.

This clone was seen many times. This chain's CDR3 is CASSPSDRGDYNEQFF. CDR3 DNA: TGTGCCAGCAGCCCGTCGGACAGGGGGGACTACAATGAGCAGTTCTTC. The V gene is TRBV7-9, the J gene TRBJ2-1; 10 nucleotides match TRBD1. Germline V gene sequence: CDR1 SEHNR, CDR2 FQNEAQ (reference sequence). The CDR3 has 16 residues. The junction had 7 bases not matched to a gene; V was cut back by 5 bases and J by 3 bases.

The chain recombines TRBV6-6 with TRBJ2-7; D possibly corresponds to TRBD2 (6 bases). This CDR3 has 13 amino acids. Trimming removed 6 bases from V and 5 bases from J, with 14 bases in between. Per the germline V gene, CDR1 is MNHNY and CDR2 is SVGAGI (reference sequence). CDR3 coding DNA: TGTGCCAGCAGCCTGCAAGGGGAGGACGAGCAGTACTTC. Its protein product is CASSLQGEDEQYF.

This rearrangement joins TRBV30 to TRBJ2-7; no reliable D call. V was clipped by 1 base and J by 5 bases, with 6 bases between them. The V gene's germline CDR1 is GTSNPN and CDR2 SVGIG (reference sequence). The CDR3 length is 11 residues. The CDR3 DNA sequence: TGTGCCTGGAGTGGACTCCACGAGCAGTACTTC. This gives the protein CAWSGLHEQYF.

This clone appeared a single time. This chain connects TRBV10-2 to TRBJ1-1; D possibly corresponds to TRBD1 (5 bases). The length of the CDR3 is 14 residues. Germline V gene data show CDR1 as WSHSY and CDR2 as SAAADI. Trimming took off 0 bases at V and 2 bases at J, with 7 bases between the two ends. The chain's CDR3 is CASSESQGNTEAFF. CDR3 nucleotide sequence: TGCGCCAGCAGTGAGTCTCAGGGTAACACTGAAGCTTTCTTT.

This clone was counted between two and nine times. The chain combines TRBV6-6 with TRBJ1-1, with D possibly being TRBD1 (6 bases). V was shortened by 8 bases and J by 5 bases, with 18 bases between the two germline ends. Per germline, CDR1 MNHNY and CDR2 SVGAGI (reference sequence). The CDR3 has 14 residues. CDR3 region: CASLKGGERTEAFF. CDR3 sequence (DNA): TGTGCCAGCCTTAAAGGGGGGGAGCGGACTGAAGCTTTCTTT.

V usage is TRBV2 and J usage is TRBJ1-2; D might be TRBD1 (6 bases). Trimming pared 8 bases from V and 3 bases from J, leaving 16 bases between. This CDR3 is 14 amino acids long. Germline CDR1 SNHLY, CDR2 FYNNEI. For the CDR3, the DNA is TGTGCCAGCCAGGGGTCTGGGACGTACTATGGCTACACCTTC. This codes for CASQGSGTYYGYTF. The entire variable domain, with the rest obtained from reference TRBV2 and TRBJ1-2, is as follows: EPEVTQTPSHQVTQMGQEVILRCVPISNHLYFYWYRQILGQKVEFLVSFYNNEISEKSEIFDDQFSVERPDGSNFTLKIRSTKLEDSAMYFCASQGSGTYYGYTFGSGTRLTVV.

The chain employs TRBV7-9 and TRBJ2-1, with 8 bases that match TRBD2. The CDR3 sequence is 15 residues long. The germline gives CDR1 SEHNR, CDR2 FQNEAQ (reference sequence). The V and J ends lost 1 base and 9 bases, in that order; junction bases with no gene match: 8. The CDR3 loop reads CASSLGREGTLEQFF. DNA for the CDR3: TGTGCCAGCAGCTTAGGACGGGAGGGAACCCTTGAGCAGTTCTTC.

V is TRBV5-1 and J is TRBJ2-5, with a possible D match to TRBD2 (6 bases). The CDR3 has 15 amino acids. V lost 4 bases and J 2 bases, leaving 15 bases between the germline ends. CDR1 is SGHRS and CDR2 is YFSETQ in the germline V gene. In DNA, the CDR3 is TGCGCCAGCAGCCTAGGGGCAGGGACTCAAGAGACCCAGTACTTC. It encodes CASSLGAGTQETQYF.

The CDR3 nucleotides are TGTGCCAGCAGCTCAGGGTGGGGCAAAGATACGCAGTATTTT. Translation gives CASSSGWGKDTQYF. V and J are TRBV6-5 and TRBJ2-3; D is perhaps TRBD1 (5 bases). CDR1 and CDR2 from the germline V gene are MNHEY and SVGAGI. V lost 6 bases to trimming and J lost 5 bases, with 15 bases between them. The CDR3 extends over 14 amino acids.

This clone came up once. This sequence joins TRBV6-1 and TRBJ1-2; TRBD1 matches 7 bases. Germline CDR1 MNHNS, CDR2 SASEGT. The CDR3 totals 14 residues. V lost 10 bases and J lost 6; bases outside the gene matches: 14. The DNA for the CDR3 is TGTGCCACCACACAAAGAAACAGGGGCGATGGCTACACCTTC. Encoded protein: CATTQRNRGDGYTF.

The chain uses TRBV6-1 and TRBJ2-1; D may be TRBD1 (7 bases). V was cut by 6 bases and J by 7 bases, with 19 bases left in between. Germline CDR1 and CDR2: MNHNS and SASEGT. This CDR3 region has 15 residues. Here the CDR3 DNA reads TGTGCCAGCAGGGATCCAAGACAGGGAGGAAATGAGCAGTTCTTC. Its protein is CASRDPRQGGNEQFF.